What follows are 29 T cell receptor beta chains derived from one specimen sequenced in a study of siplizumab effects on memory and regulatory T cells. TCRdb keeps only in-frame clones here, not all; method: immunoSEQ multiplex PCR. The sample has just under 85,000 clones, 87% seen once. What was sequenced was Tregs sorted from blood. These receptor sequences come from a human donor in good health.

V is TRBV5-4 and J is TRBJ1-4; D remains ambiguous. The CDR3 length is 13 residues. V lost 4 bases and J 6 bases, leaving 10 bases between the germline ends. CDR1 SGHNT and CDR2 YYREEE come from the germline V gene (reference sequence). CDR3 DNA sequence: TGTGCCAGCAGCATGATGACGGATGAAAAACTGTTTTTT. Translated, it gives CASSMMTDEKLFF.

A few counts support this clone. The chain links TRBV27 to TRBJ2-1, with 16 bases matching TRBD2. V lost 6 bases to trimming and J lost 5 bases; unmatched junction nucleotides: 13. CDR3 size: 19 residues. Germline lookup yields CDR1 MNHEY and CDR2 SMNVEV (reference sequence). CDR3 in DNA: TGTGCCAGCAGGGGCCGGGGACTAGCGGGGGGGCCCGTTAACAATGAGCAGTTCTTC. Its translation is CASRGRGLAGGPVNNEQFF.

The rearrangement uses TRBV29-1 and TRBJ1-4; unclear D gene. The CDR3 covers 13 residues. CDR1 and CDR2 (germline): SQVTM, ANQGSEA. The V gene lost 6 bases and the J gene lost 8 bases, with 16 bases spanning the gap. The CDR3 DNA is TGCAGCGTAGTTACTACGCCAGTGGAAAAACTGTTTTTT. Protein: CSVVTTPVEKLFF.

V is TRBV15 and J is TRBJ1-1; D unresolved. The CDR3 has 16 residues. V was clipped by 0 bases and J by 1 base, with 12 bases between them. Germline CDR1 LNHNV, CDR2 YYDKDF (reference sequence). The CDR3 coding sequence is TGTGCCACCAGCAGAGATACGGCAGTAGGGAACACTGAAGCTTTCTTT. Amino acids: CATSRDTAVGNTEAFF. The full variable domain, rest sourced from reference TRBV15 and TRBJ1-1, is DAMVIQNPRYQVTQFGKPVTLSCSQTLNHNVMYWYQQKSSQAPKLLFHYYDKDFNNEADTPDNFQSRRPNTSFCFLDIRSPGLGDTAMYLCATSRDTAVGNTEAFFGQGTRLTVV.

This sequence joins TRBV5-6 and TRBJ2-3; 9 nucleotides line up with TRBD1. The junction had 1 base not matched to a gene; V was cut back by 2 bases and J by 3 bases. The germline gives CDR1 SGHDT, CDR2 YYEEEE. The CDR3 runs 14 residues. The CDR3 loop is CASSFGQGTDTQYF. In DNA form, the CDR3 reads TGTGCCAGCAGCTTCGGACAGGGGACAGATACGCAGTATTTT.

The chain joins TRBV12-2 to TRBJ1-6; the D segment call TRBD1 is taken from the table without a DNA check. TRBV12-2 is marked as a pseudogene. The CDR3 has 15 amino acids. The CDR3: CASRSKLGLNLPLHF. The CDR3 DNA is TGTGCAAGTCGCTCAAAATTGGGCCTGAATCTGCCCCTCCACTTT.

This clone was recorded once. The chain carries TRBV6-5 and TRBJ1-5; 10 nucleotides line up with TRBD1. The germline gives CDR1 MNHEY, CDR2 SVGAGI. The CDR3 is 13 amino acids. V was clipped by 6 bases and J by 5 bases; unmatched bases: 1. As DNA, the CDR3 is TGTGCCAGCAGGGGACAGGGGTATCAGCCCCAGCATTTT. As protein: CASRGQGYQPQHF.

The gene calls are TRBV15 and TRBJ1-4; perhaps TRBD1 as D (6 bases). CDR1 is LNHNV, CDR2 YYDKDF, per germline (reference sequence). The CDR3 length is 17 residues. Trimming took off 0 bases at V and 5 bases at J, with 16 bases between the two ends. CDR3 residues: CATSRDLRGAMNEKLFF. CDR3 DNA sequence: TGTGCCACCAGCAGAGATCTTCGGGGGGCGATGAATGAAAAACTGTTTTTT.

The V gene is TRBV19, the J gene TRBJ1-1, with a weak D call TRBD1 (6 bases). Germline loops: CDR1 LNHDA, CDR2 SQIVND (reference sequence). The CDR3 length is 14 residues. The V gene lost 8 bases and the J gene lost 1 base, with 14 bases spanning the gap. In nucleotides, the CDR3 is TGTGCCAGTCAGGGGATATATGGGAACACTGAAGCTTTCTTT. Protein: CASQGIYGNTEAFF.

In regard to this clone: At one of its ends the junction is not consistent with the germline gene, which may arise from a read error. The same CDR3 also results from other DNA sequences found in this sample. The chain employs TRBV6-5 and TRBJ1-1; 7 positions agree with TRBD1. Per the germline V gene, CDR1 is MNHEY and CDR2 is SVGAGI. The CDR3 covers 16 residues. CDR3: CASSLGGAWGNTEAFF. For the CDR3, the DNA is TGCGCCAGCAGTTTAGGGGGCGCTTGGGGAAACACTGAAGCTTTCTTT.

This chain connects TRBV11-1 to TRBJ1-5, with 9 bases lining up with TRBD1. The germline gives CDR1 SGHAT, CDR2 FQDESV (reference sequence). V was pared by 5 bases and J by 1 base, with 3 bases of the junction left unmatched. This CDR3 region has 15 residues. CDR3 nucleotide sequence: TGTGCCAGCAGCGCGGACAGGGGCAGCAATCAGCCCCAGCATTTT. Translating gives CASSADRGSNQPQHF.

The chain combines TRBV11-2 with TRBJ1-2; 9 bases are a match to TRBD1. Germline V gene sequence: CDR1 SGHAT, CDR2 FQNNGV. This CDR3 spans 14 amino acids. The ends lost 5 bases at V and 4 bases at J; junction bases unmatched: 5. The DNA of the CDR3 is TGTGCCAGCAGCGGGTGGACAGGGGCCTATGGCTACACCTTC. This encodes CASSGWTGAYGYTF.

This sequence joins TRBV7-9 and TRBJ1-1; D unclear. V was pared by 1 base and J by 0 bases, with 6 bases between. Germline V gene sequence: CDR1 SEHNR, CDR2 FQNEAQ (reference sequence). The CDR3 covers 14 residues. The CDR3 loop is CASSLEIMNTEAFF. The CDR3 nucleotides read TGTGCCAGCAGCTTAGAGATTATGAACACTGAAGCTTTCTTT.

The rearrangement links TRBV19 to TRBJ1-1; no clear D gene. CDR3 size: 13 residues. Trimming pared 6 bases from V and 0 bases from J, leaving 8 bases between. The V gene's germline CDR1 is LNHDA and CDR2 SQIVND (reference sequence). The CDR3 DNA follows: TGTGCCAGTAGGAATACAGTGAACACTGAAGCTTTCTTT. Amino acids: CASRNTVNTEAFF.

This chain joins TRBV5-4 and TRBJ1-1; the D is unclear. The CDR3 is 13 amino acids. CDR1 SGHNT and CDR2 YYREEE come from the germline V gene (reference sequence). The ends were cut back, 4 bases at V and 7 bases at J, with 14 bases in the middle. The CDR3 DNA follows: TGTGCCAGCAGCGTGCAGGCTACTCTTGAAGCTTTCTTT. It translates to CASSVQATLEAFF.

The rearrangement joins TRBV15 to TRBJ1-4; TRBD1 might be the D (6 bases). Trimming left V 0 bases short and J 8 bases short, with 13 bases between. The CDR3 is made up of 15 amino acids. CDR1 is LNHNV, CDR2 YYDKDF, per germline (reference sequence). The CDR3 sequence: CATSRDAGTYEKLFF. In DNA, the CDR3 is TGTGCCACCAGCAGAGACGCCGGGACATACGAAAAACTGTTTTTT.

This rearrangement joins TRBV6-5 to TRBJ2-3, with D unresolved. The V gene lost 4 bases and the J gene lost 0 bases, with 8 bases spanning the gap. The CDR3 runs to 14 residues. Germline V gene data show CDR1 as MNHEY and CDR2 as SVGAGI. The DNA of the CDR3 is TGTGCCAGCAGTTGGTCAAGGAGCACAGATACGCAGTATTTT. It codes for CASSWSRSTDTQYF.

The chain recombines TRBV9 with TRBJ2-3, with 10 bases fitting TRBD2. CDR3 length: 17 amino acids. Looked up from germline, CDR1 is SGDLS and CDR2 is YYNGEE. The trim removed 3 bases at V and 3 bases at J, leaving 10 bases unmatched. CDR3 residues: CASSAYSGGRTTDTQYF. The CDR3, as DNA: TGTGCCAGCAGCGCCTATAGCGGGGGGCGTACAACAGATACGCAGTATTTT.

To note about this clone: Germline and junction disagree at one end, which may indicate a read error. The chain recombines TRBV5-1 with TRBJ2-7; 9 bases are shared with TRBD2. The V gene's germline CDR1 is SGHRS and CDR2 YFSETQ. This CDR3 comprises 14 residues. The CDR3 nucleotides read TGCGCCAGCGGCTTGGAACGCGGGGGGGACGAGCAGTACTTC. It encodes CASGLERGGDEQYF.

The rearrangement joins TRBV4-1 to TRBJ1-2, with 9 bases identical to TRBD1. The germline gives CDR1 MGHRA, CDR2 YSYEKL. V gave up 4 bases and J gave up 2 bases; unmatched junction bases: 2. The CDR3 contains 14 residues. The CDR3 is CASSRDRVNYGYTF. Here the CDR3 DNA reads TGCGCCAGCAGCCGGGACAGGGTCAACTATGGCTACACCTTC.

The CDR3, as DNA: TGCGCCAGCAGCAGTCGGGGGGGAGTTCTCGGAAACACCATATATTTT. Translated: CASSSRGGVLGNTIYF. This chain uses TRBV5-1 with TRBJ1-3; D might be TRBD1 (5 bases). The CDR3 length is 16 residues. Trimming pared 4 bases from V and 4 bases from J, leaving 18 bases between. Germline V gene data show CDR1 as SGHRS and CDR2 as YFSETQ.

The chain has TRBV5-5 and TRBJ2-3; a possible D gene is TRBD2 (6 bases). Trimming left V 2 bases short and J 8 bases short, with 18 bases between. CDR1 is SGHKS and CDR2 is YYEKEE in the germline V gene (reference sequence). The CDR3 extends over 15 amino acids. The CDR3 region is CASSFRDGGGVTQYF. The CDR3 coding sequence is TGTGCCAGCAGCTTCCGGGACGGGGGAGGTGTTACGCAGTATTTT.

The rearrangement uses TRBV19 and TRBJ1-6; a weak D match, TRBD1 (5 bases). V gave up 3 bases and J gave up 3 bases, with 9 bases separating them. Germline CDR1 and CDR2: LNHDA and SQIVND (reference sequence). The CDR3 contains 15 residues. The CDR3 DNA is TGTGCCAGTAGTATGGTAGACAGCTATAATTCACCCCTCCACTTT. It is translated as CASSMVDSYNSPLHF. The variable domain in full, completed from reference TRBV19 and TRBJ1-6, reads DGGITQSPKYLFRKEGQNVTLSCEQNLNHDAMYWYRQDPGQGLRLIYYSQIVNDFQKGDIAEGYSVSREKKESFPLTVTSAQKNPTAFYLCASSMVDSYNSPLHFGNGTRLTVT.

This chain uses TRBV7-8 with TRBJ2-2, with no clear D. Per germline, CDR1 SGHVS and CDR2 FQNEAQ. Deletions cut 2 bases from V and 3 bases from J, with 13 bases between. The CDR3 contains 16 residues. The CDR3: CASSLLSVSDTGELFF. DNA of the CDR3: TGTGCCAGCAGCTTATTAAGCGTATCCGACACCGGGGAGCTGTTTTTT.

The chain has TRBV6-1 and TRBJ1-2; D might be TRBD1 (6 bases). Germline V gene data show CDR1 as MNHNS and CDR2 as SASEGT. This CDR3 is built from 13 residues. V shed 10 bases and J shed 8 bases, with 20 bases lying between them. The CDR3 sequence: CAIYRDPPGGYTF. CDR3 nucleotides: TGTGCCATATACAGGGATCCCCCGGGGGGCTACACCTTC.

As for this clone: One junction end does not reproduce the germline sequence, and a read error may be involved. This chain connects TRBV19 to TRBJ2-7; D perhaps matches TRBD1 (5 bases). Looked up from germline, CDR1 is LNHDA and CDR2 is SQIVND (reference sequence). The CDR3 covers 14 residues. For the CDR3, the DNA is TGTGCCAGTAGTACCTCGACAGTTTCCTCCGAGCAGTACTTC. This translates into CASSTSTVSSEQYF.

The V and J genes are TRBV14 and TRBJ2-3; D remains unclear. V was clipped by 2 bases and J by 1 base, with 10 bases between them. CDR1 and CDR2 (germline): SGHDN, FVKESK. The CDR3 loop spans 15 amino acids. CDR3 protein: CASSQFIRGTDTQYF. The CDR3 DNA reads TGTGCCAGCAGCCAATTTATTAGAGGCACAGATACGCAGTATTTT. The full variable domain, its missing parts supplied by reference TRBV14 and TRBJ2-3, is EAGVTQFPSHSVIEKGQTVTLRCDPISGHDNLYWYRRVMGKEIKFLLHFVKESKQDESGMPNNRFLAERTGGTYSTLKVQPAELEDSGVYFCASSQFIRGTDTQYFGPGTRLTVL.

This clone was observed once. The V and J genes are TRBV28 and TRBJ1-2; unclear D gene. The germline V gene has CDR1 MDHEN and CDR2 SYDVKM. This CDR3 has 12 residues. Trimming took off 6 bases at V and 3 bases at J, with 8 bases between the two ends. The CDR3 sequence is CASSPGYYGYTF. As DNA, the CDR3 is TGTGCCAGCAGCCCCGGATACTATGGCTACACCTTC.

The chain has TRBV4-2 and TRBJ2-3, with 10 bases matching TRBD1. This CDR3 comprises 17 residues. The V gene's germline CDR1 is LGHNA and CDR2 YNFKEQ. V lost 1 base, J lost 4 bases, and 8 bases stayed unmatched. CDR3 amino acids: CASSQASGTGVADTQYF. Here the CDR3 DNA reads TGTGCCAGCAGCCAAGCTTCCGGGACAGGGGTAGCAGATACGCAGTATTTT.